Listed here are 13 T cell receptor beta chains from one sample, sequenced in a study of T cells in Graves' hyperthyroidism and ophthalmopathy. Amplification targeted TCR beta CDR3 regions from RNA transcripts. Initially, a first-round RT-PCR of the TCR CDR3 employed the HTBI primer set. MiXCR was run by TCRdb on the multiplex PCR reads, yielding one entry per CDR3 protein. The sample records about 410,000 distinct CDR3 sequences, 14% to 15% being singletons. Material: blood. The receptors were sampled from a man in his late teens or twenties with Graves' ophthalmopathy.

V and J are TRBV6-1 and TRBJ2-1; 11 positions match TRBD2. CDR3 size: 15 residues. CDR1 and CDR2 (germline): MNHNS, SASEGT. V was clipped by 4 bases and J by 12 bases; unmatched bases: 11. DNA for the CDR3: TGTGCCAGCAGTGGTCCCGGGACTAGCGGACGAGGGCAGTTCTTC. It translates to CASSGPGTSGRGQFF.

This clonotype appeared a few times. The chain combines TRBV19 with TRBJ2-7, with D maybe TRBD2 (5 bases). Germline V CDR1 and CDR2: LNHDA, SQIVND (reference sequence). The length of the CDR3 is 14 residues. Trimming removed 10 bases at V and 0 bases at J, with 16 bases between. The CDR3 protein is CATSRDLSSYEQYF. The CDR3 coding sequence is TGTGCCACTAGCCGGGATCTCTCCTCCTACGAGCAGTACTTC.

This clonotype was detected many times. The chain uses TRBV7-3 and TRBJ2-5, with 8 bases matching TRBD2. The CDR3 spans 19 residues. Germline V gene sequence: CDR1 SGHTA, CDR2 FQGTGA. With 7 bases clipped from V and 1 base from J, the junction kept 20 bases outside the gene matches. The CDR3 spells CASTQKAAGVRSCQETQYF. CDR3 nucleotides: TGTGCCAGCACCCAAAAGGCAGCGGGAGTGAGGAGTTGCCAAGAGACCCAGTACTTC. Together with reference TRBV7-3 and TRBJ2-5, the CDR3 gives the full variable domain: GAGVSQTPSNKVTEKGKYVELRCDPISGHTALYWYRQSLGQGPEFLIYFQGTGAADDSGLPNDRFFAVRPEGSVSTLKIQRTERGDSAVYLCASTQKAAGVRSCQETQYFGPGTRLLVL.

This clonotype showed up many times. The chain carries TRBV5-1 and TRBJ2-1; 9 bases line up with TRBD1. The CDR3 loop spans 16 amino acids. After removal of 4 bases from V and 0 bases from J, the junction contained 5 bases not matched to a gene. Germline V gene sequence: CDR1 SGHRS, CDR2 YFSETQ. CDR3 sequence: CASSLGTGLSYNEQFF. The CDR3 DNA sequence: TGCGCCAGCAGCCTGGGGACAGGGCTCTCCTACAATGAGCAGTTCTTC.

This clonotype was counted at least ten times. J is TRBJ2-3 and V is TRBV20-1; no definite D call. The germline V gene has CDR1 DFQATT and CDR2 SNEGSKA (reference sequence). V was cut by 1 base and J by 4 bases, with 9 bases left in between. CDR3 length equals 13 residues. The CDR3 DNA reads as TGCAGTGCTAGAGTTGCTTTCGCAGATACGCAGTATTTT. As protein: CSARVAFADTQYF.

This clonotype was counted at least ten times. The chain combines TRBV29-1 with TRBJ2-1; D ambiguous. Trimming removed 5 bases from V and 6 bases from J, with 11 bases in between. This CDR3 spans 12 amino acids. Germline CDR1 is SQVTM and CDR2 is ANQGSEA. The CDR3 is CSVRTPFNEQFF. DNA for the CDR3: TGCAGCGTTCGCACGCCCTTCAATGAGCAGTTCTTC.

This clonotype showed up just a few times. The V and J genes are TRBV19 and TRBJ2-2; 7 nucleotides align to TRBD2. The V gene end was trimmed by 7 bases and the J gene end by 6 bases; junction bases not matched to a gene: 8. The CDR3 sequence is 14 residues long. Germline assignment: CDR1 LNHDA and CDR2 SQIVND (reference sequence). This CDR3 reads CASMWGGAAGELFF. For the CDR3, the DNA is TGTGCCAGTATGTGGGGAGGGGCGGCCGGGGAGCTGTTTTTT.

The sample holds many counts of this clonotype. The J gene is TRBJ2-1, the V gene TRBV11-2; 8 bases fit TRBD2. The germline gives CDR1 SGHAT, CDR2 FQNNGV. V shed 4 bases and J 6 bases; nucleotides not matched to a gene: 2. The CDR3 runs to 13 residues. This chain's CDR3 is CASSSGLANEQFF. In nucleotides, the CDR3 is TGTGCCAGCAGCTCTGGACTAGCCAATGAGCAGTTCTTC.

This clonotype was counted a few times. CDR3 amino acids: CATRDGVVTEAFF. In DNA, the CDR3 is TGTGCCACCAGGGATGGGGTAGTCACTGAAGCTTTCTTT. The chain couples TRBV19 to TRBJ1-1; D perhaps matches TRBD1 (5 bases). V lost 10 bases and J 4 bases, leaving 16 bases between the germline ends. The CDR3 runs 13 residues. Germline-derived CDR1 and CDR2 are LNHDA and SQIVND (reference sequence).

The rearrangement joins TRBV7-2 to TRBJ2-5, with no clear D. The CDR3 consists of 14 residues. The V end lost 6 bases, the J end lost 2 bases, and 13 bases lay between the germline ends. Per germline, CDR1 SGHTA and CDR2 FQGNSA. CDR3 sequence (DNA): TGTGCCAGCAGTGCTGGCGCTCAACAAGAGACCCAGTACTTC. Translated: CASSAGAQQETQYF.

This clonotype was seen a few times. This sequence joins TRBV14 and TRBJ2-1; D uncertain. This CDR3 comprises 11 residues. CDR1 and CDR2 (germline): SGHDN, FVKESK. The V end was cut by 4 bases, the J end by 9 bases, with 7 bases between. DNA for the CDR3: TGTGCCAGCAGCCTACTATTTGAGCAGTTCTTC. It codes for CASSLLFEQFF.

This clonotype was recorded many times. The rearrangement links TRBV19 to TRBJ1-1; 9 bases match TRBD1. The CDR3 has 16 amino acids. Looked up from germline, CDR1 is LNHDA and CDR2 is SQIVND (reference sequence). V lost 5 bases and J lost 4; bases outside the gene matches: 11. The CDR3 reads CASSHSGQGDATEAFF. The CDR3 DNA reads as TGTGCCAGTAGTCATTCGGGACAGGGTGATGCCACTGAAGCTTTCTTT.

This clonotype has a count of ten or more. This chain links TRBV12-3 or TRBV12-4 with TRBJ1-5, with D unclear. The CDR3 contains 13 residues. V lost 1 base and J lost 6, with 7 bases in between. Here the CDR3 reads CASSLGWGQPQHF. The DNA for the CDR3 is TGTGCCAGCAGTTTAGGGTGGGGTCAGCCCCAGCATTTT.